These 27 T cell receptor beta chains came from one sample sequenced in a study of blood T cell repertoires in COVID-19 (dated by TCRdb to 2020 to 2022). Receptors were amplified or captured by the immunoSEQ multiplex PCR assay. This is the immuneACCESS table as TCRdb keeps it, with only in-frame sequences that have V and J called. A part of the clones is gone; compared with another copy, unresolved V genes explain less than half, and the rest is unexplained. The sample table holds approximately 84,000 clones, of which 83% were seen once. The leading ten clones occupy 25% to 35% of the sample. The sample taken for sequencing was peripheral blood. The receptors were sampled from an elderly woman with acute or convalescent COVID-19.

The chain joins TRBV2 to TRBJ2-3, with 9 bases identical to TRBD1. This CDR3 contains 15 residues. V lost 6 bases and J lost 1; bases outside the gene matches: 5. Germline V lookup: CDR1 SNHLY, CDR2 FYNNEI. The DNA of the CDR3 is TGTGCCAGCAGGTTGGACAGGGGTGGCACAGATACGCAGTATTTT. The encoded protein is CASRLDRGGTDTQYF.

Only one count was recorded for this clone. V usage is TRBV14 and J usage is TRBJ2-2; D not certain. Germline V gives CDR1 SGHDN, CDR2 FVKESK. This CDR3 contains 13 residues. V lost 1 base and J lost 6, with 6 bases in between. The CDR3: CASSQALAGELFF. In nucleotides, the CDR3 is TGTGCCAGCAGCCAAGCCCTAGCCGGGGAGCTGTTTTTT.

The CDR3 loop reads CASSQTGDYEQYF. The CDR3 region has the DNA TGCGCCAGCAGCCAGACAGGGGACTACGAGCAGTACTTC. The chain is built from TRBV5-1 and TRBJ2-7; 8 bases map to TRBD1. This CDR3 is 13 amino acids long. From germline, CDR1 is SGHRS and CDR2 YFSETQ. J gave up 3 bases and V 4 bases, and 3 bases lay outside the gene matches.

The J gene is TRBJ2-7, the V gene TRBV7-6; TRBD2 matches 7 bases. The CDR3 sequence is 13 residues long. V shed 5 bases and J 6 bases; nucleotides not matched to a gene: 7. Germline V lookup: CDR1 SGHVS, CDR2 FNYEAQ. CDR3 region: CASSRGREIEQYF. In DNA, the CDR3 is TGTGCCAGCAGCCGGGGGAGGGAAATCGAGCAGTACTTC. The full variable domain, completed using reference TRBV7-6 and TRBJ2-7, is GAGVSQSPRYKVTKRGQDVALRCDPISGHVSLYWYRQALGQGPEFLTYFNYEAQQDKSGLPNDRFSAERPEGSISTLTIQRTEQRDSAMYRCASSRGREIEQYFGPGTRLTVT.

The rearrangement uses TRBV7-9 and TRBJ2-7; 9 nucleotides align to TRBD2. Per the germline V gene, CDR1 is SEHNR and CDR2 is FQNEAQ (reference sequence). The junction had 4 bases not matched to a gene; V was cut back by 2 bases and J by 5 bases. This CDR3 has 14 amino acids. The CDR3 bases are TGTGCCAGCAGCTTATCAGGGACTAGCAACGAGCAGTACTTC. Protein: CASSLSGTSNEQYF.

This chain connects TRBV5-1 to TRBJ2-5, with 14 bases identical to TRBD2. V lost 4 bases, J lost 5 bases, and 7 bases stayed unmatched. CDR3 length: 16 amino acids. Germline V gene sequence: CDR1 SGHRS, CDR2 YFSETQ. The CDR3 region has the DNA TGCGCCAGCAGCCCCGGGACTAGCGGGAGTCATGAGACCCAGTACTTC. Translation: CASSPGTSGSHETQYF.

CDR3 nucleotide sequence: TGTGCCAGCAGTTACTCGGGACTAGCGGGAGGAACATACTACGAGCAGTACTTC. This codes for CASSYSGLAGGTYYEQYF. The chain recombines TRBV6-2 or TRBV6-3 with TRBJ2-7, with 15 bases that match TRBD2. Germline loops: CDR1 MNHEY, CDR2 SVGEGT. J was trimmed by 3 bases and V by 0 bases; bases with no gene match: 6. The CDR3 is made up of 18 amino acids.

The chain links TRBV19 to TRBJ2-4; the match to TRBD1 covers 8 bases. The V and J ends lost 7 bases and 0 bases, in that order; junction bases with no gene match: 5. Germline lookup yields CDR1 LNHDA and CDR2 SQIVND (reference sequence). The CDR3 is made up of 15 amino acids. CDR3 sequence: CASMGTGLAKNIQYF. DNA for the CDR3: TGTGCCAGTATGGGGACAGGACTAGCCAAAAACATTCAGTACTTC. The whole variable domain, filled in from reference TRBV19 and TRBJ2-4, reads DGGITQSPKYLFRKEGQNVTLSCEQNLNHDAMYWYRQDPGQGLRLIYYSQIVNDFQKGDIAEGYSVSREKKESFPLTVTSAQKNPTAFYLCASMGTGLAKNIQYFGAGTRLSVL.

The V call is TRBV11-2, the J call TRBJ2-3, with 9 bases identical to TRBD2. The CDR3 has 18 amino acids. Germline assignment: CDR1 SGHAT and CDR2 FQNNGV. With V trimmed by 2 bases and J by 5 bases, 14 bases remained unmatched. The chain's CDR3 is CASSLRWGAGGPGDTQYF. Written as DNA, the CDR3 is TGTGCCAGCAGCTTAAGGTGGGGGGCGGGAGGGCCCGGAGATACGCAGTATTTT. Full variable domain (rest looked up from reference TRBV11-2 and TRBJ2-3): EAGVAQSPRYKIIEKRQSVAFWCNPISGHATLYWYQQILGQGPKLLIQFQNNGVVDDSQLPKDRFSAERLKGVDSTLKIQPAKLEDSAVYLCASSLRWGAGGPGDTQYFGPGTRLTVL.

This clone was recorded once. This chain links TRBV4-1 with TRBJ2-7; 7 bases agree with TRBD2. Germline CDR1 and CDR2: MGHRA and YSYEKL. Losses at the gene ends were 1 base for V and 4 bases for J; bases not matched to a gene: 19. The CDR3 runs 19 residues. CDR3 DNA sequence: TGCGCCAGCAGCCAAGTAGGTCACGGAGGCGGGAGTTTGTTTTACGAGCAGTACTTC. Its translation is CASSQVGHGGGSLFYEQYF.

This chain connects TRBV4-1 to TRBJ2-5, with D possibly being TRBD1 (5 bases). The V gene lost 1 base and the J gene lost 0 bases, with 9 bases spanning the gap. The CDR3 has 15 residues. Germline lookup yields CDR1 MGHRA and CDR2 YSYEKL. The CDR3 bases are TGCGCCAGCAGCCAAGGACCAGGGTACCAAGAGACCCAGTACTTC. Translation: CASSQGPGYQETQYF.

The chain employs TRBV19 and TRBJ1-1; unclear D gene. The CDR3 contains 13 residues. V lost 7 bases, J lost 5 bases, and 14 bases lay in between. The germline gives CDR1 LNHDA, CDR2 SQIVND (reference sequence). The CDR3 loop is CASKAPAGTEAFF. CDR3 DNA: TGTGCCAGTAAAGCCCCGGCGGGAACTGAAGCTTTCTTT.

The chain joins TRBV27 to TRBJ2-2; 10 bases map to TRBD1. J gave up 1 base and V 2 bases, and 4 bases lay outside the gene matches. Per the germline V gene, CDR1 is MNHEY and CDR2 is SMNVEV (reference sequence). The CDR3 loop spans 17 amino acids. The CDR3 reads CASSLHGTGVNTGELFF. The DNA for the CDR3 is TGTGCCAGCAGTTTACACGGGACAGGGGTGAACACCGGGGAGCTGTTTTTT.

This sequence joins TRBV10-3 and TRBJ1-1; no reliable D call. Germline V gives CDR1 ENHRY, CDR2 SYGVKD. The CDR3 contains 13 residues. Trimming took 3 bases from V and 6 from J, leaving 11 bases between them. CDR3 protein: CAISELDSPEAFF. The CDR3, as DNA: TGTGCCATCAGTGAACTAGATTCCCCTGAAGCTTTCTTT.

This rearrangement joins TRBV18 to TRBJ2-3, with D possibly being TRBD1 (5 bases). This CDR3 spans 13 amino acids. V was trimmed by 4 bases and J by 3 bases, leaving 8 bases between them. Germline loops: CDR1 KGHSH, CDR2 LQKENI. For the CDR3, the DNA is TGTGCCAGCTCACGGGGCCAAACAGATACGCAGTATTTT. This translates into CASSRGQTDTQYF.

The V and J genes are TRBV27 and TRBJ2-7, with TRBD1 identical over 7 bases. CDR3 length: 15 amino acids. Trimming took 3 bases from V and 2 from J; bases not matched to a gene: 7. Per the germline V gene, CDR1 is MNHEY and CDR2 is SMNVEV (reference sequence). CDR3 sequence: CASSLTGLGAYEQYF. In DNA form, the CDR3 reads TGTGCCAGCAGTTTGACAGGGTTAGGAGCCTACGAGCAGTACTTC.

This sequence joins TRBV5-1 and TRBJ1-2; no clear D gene. Germline CDR1 reads SGHRS; CDR2 reads YFSETQ. V dropped 1 base and J dropped 7 bases, with 2 bases sitting between them. The CDR3 loop spans 10 amino acids. CDR3 sequence: CASSLRGYTF. For the CDR3, the DNA is TGCGCCAGCAGCTTGCGTGGCTACACCTTC.

The chain links TRBV4-2 to TRBJ2-7; no clear D. Germline-derived CDR1 and CDR2 are LGHNA and YNFKEQ. The CDR3 extends over 13 amino acids. Between the trimmed V and J ends, which lost 3 bases and 4 bases, there was a span of 10 bases. CDR3 DNA: TGTGCCAGCAGCCAGGAGCAACGGTACGAGCAGTACTTC. It specifies CASSQEQRYEQYF.

Of note for this clone: The junction shows a germline mismatch at one end, possibly a read error. The chain is built from TRBV18 and TRBJ2-2, with 8 bases matching TRBD2. This CDR3 has 15 amino acids. CDR1 and CDR2 from the germline V gene are KGHSH and LQKENI. CDR3 sequence (DNA): TGTGCCAGCTCACCAGTCCGGGAGGGCACCTGGGAGCTGTTTTTT. It is translated as CASSPVREGTWELFF.

J is TRBJ2-3 and V is TRBV5-1, with 12 bases aligning to TRBD2. CDR1 is SGHRS and CDR2 is YFSETQ in the germline V gene. Trimming took 0 bases from V and 5 from J; bases not matched to a gene: 7. The CDR3 has 17 amino acids. The CDR3 region is CASSLVGLAGKLDTQYF. The CDR3 nucleotides read TGCGCCAGCAGCTTGGTAGGACTAGCGGGGAAGCTAGATACGCAGTATTTT.

Here the CDR3 reads CASSLAEGLAGLQYF. CDR3 nucleotide sequence: TGTGCCAGCAGCTTAGCGGAAGGACTAGCGGGACTGCAGTACTTC. This chain links TRBV7-2 with TRBJ2-7; 12 bases match TRBD2. Per the germline V gene, CDR1 is SGHTA and CDR2 is FQGNSA. The CDR3 consists of 15 residues. V lost 0 bases, J lost 9 bases, and 6 bases stayed unmatched.

V and J are TRBV5-1 and TRBJ2-3; 8 bases match TRBD2. CDR1 is SGHRS, CDR2 YFSETQ, per germline. CDR3 size: 16 residues. The junction had 9 bases not matched to a gene; V was cut back by 0 bases and J by 6 bases. CDR3 DNA: TGCGCCAGCAGCTTGGGTTTAGCGGGGTTGAGTGATACGCAGTATTTT. Residues: CASSLGLAGLSDTQYF.

The V and J genes are TRBV27 and TRBJ2-1, with D perhaps TRBD2 (6 bases). The V end was cut by 6 bases, the J end by 1 base, with 10 bases between. The CDR3 has 14 amino acids. Germline assignment: CDR1 MNHEY and CDR2 SMNVEV (reference sequence). The CDR3 nucleotides are TGTGCCAGCAGCCTTAGCGGATCCTACAATGAGCAGTTCTTC. Its protein is CASSLSGSYNEQFF.

The chain carries TRBV2 and TRBJ2-3, with 9 bases that match TRBD2. Losses at the gene ends were 8 bases for V and 0 bases for J; bases not matched to a gene: 6. The CDR3 runs to 15 residues. Germline values: CDR1 SNHLY, CDR2 FYNNEI. The CDR3 DNA is TGTGCCAGCGAGCGGCGGGAGGGCAGCACAGATACGCAGTATTTT. This sequence encodes CASERREGSTDTQYF.

The V gene is TRBV24-1, the J gene TRBJ2-1, with 8 bases that match TRBD2. The V segment lost 3 bases and the J segment 9 bases; nucleotides outside the gene matches: 9. This CDR3 spans 15 amino acids. Germline lookup yields CDR1 KGHDR and CDR2 SFDVKD. The CDR3: CATSDPGLADSEQFF. For the CDR3, the DNA is TGTGCCACCAGTGATCCTGGACTAGCCGACAGTGAGCAGTTCTTC.

The chain recombines TRBV10-1 with TRBJ1-2; D unclear. The V end was cut by 8 bases, the J end by 1 base, with 17 bases between. The V gene's germline CDR1 is WNHNN and CDR2 SYGVQD (reference sequence). CDR3 size: 15 residues. This CDR3 reads CASSPGGLLNYGYTF. The CDR3 DNA sequence: TGCGCCAGCTCTCCCGGCGGACTTCTTAACTATGGCTACACCTTC.

CDR3 residues: CASTLEGGEGNEQFF. CDR3 coding DNA: TGTGCCAGCACCCTAGAGGGGGGGGAGGGTAATGAGCAGTTCTTC. V is TRBV3-1 (or the pseudogene TRBV3-2) and J is TRBJ2-1, with a possible D match to TRBD2 (7 bases). V shed 7 bases and J shed 7 bases, with 20 bases lying between them. Per the germline V gene, CDR1 is LGHDT and CDR2 is YNNKEL (reference sequence). The CDR3 sequence is 15 residues long.